The 12 T cell receptor beta chains presented below share a single source sample, sequenced in a study of blood T cell repertoires in COVID-19. The table came from immunoSEQ multiplex PCR; TCRdb's copy has only in-frame clones and leaves some out. The sample lists about 350,000 clones, 87% occurring once. Material: peripheral blood. The receptors here all came from a woman aged 45-59 years with COVID-19, enrolled during active disease.

This chain connects TRBV7-8 to TRBJ2-6, with D maybe TRBD1 (6 bases). Germline V gene lookup returns CDR1 SGHVS and CDR2 FQNEAQ. Trimming cost V 8 bases and J 0 bases, with 11 bases left between them. The CDR3 is 15 residues long. For the CDR3, the DNA is TGTGCCAGCTGGGGGACATTCTCTGGGGCCAACGTCCTGACTTTC. Translated, it gives CASWGTFSGANVLTF.

Of note for this clone: This sample includes further DNA sequences coding for the same CDR3. The V and J genes are TRBV18 and TRBJ1-6; maybe TRBD1 (5 bases). Per germline, CDR1 KGHSH and CDR2 LQKENI. Trimming took 2 bases from V and 5 from J, leaving 7 bases between them. This CDR3 spans 14 amino acids. The CDR3 region is CASSPGADNSPLHF. The CDR3 bases are TGTGCCAGCTCACCAGGGGCAGATAATTCACCCCTCCACTTT.

J is TRBJ1-1 and V is TRBV5-1; TRBD1 matches 11 bases. The CDR3 covers 14 residues. V lost 2 bases and J lost 8; bases outside the gene matches: 5. The germline V gene has CDR1 SGHRS and CDR2 YFSETQ. The CDR3, as DNA: TGCGCCAGCAGCTTAACCGGGGACAGGGGGGAAGCTTTCTTT. Residues: CASSLTGDRGEAFF.

The chain uses TRBV6-5 and TRBJ1-2; D ambiguous. V lost 7 bases, J lost 12 bases, and 12 bases lay in between. The CDR3 is 10 amino acids. CDR1 and CDR2 from the germline V gene are MNHEY and SVGAGI. The CDR3 sequence is CASKRIEDTF. Written as DNA, the CDR3 is TGTGCCAGCAAAAGAATAGAGGACACCTTC.

This clone was seen once. The chain recombines TRBV29-1 with TRBJ1-1; no firm D call. This CDR3 spans 13 amino acids. V gave up 0 bases and J gave up 4 bases, with 9 bases separating them. Germline V gene data show CDR1 as SQVTM and CDR2 as ANQGSEA. The CDR3 reads CSVEDWEGTEAFF. DNA of the CDR3: TGCAGCGTTGAAGATTGGGAGGGCACTGAAGCTTTCTTT.

V and J are TRBV5-1 and TRBJ1-3; a weak D match, TRBD1 (6 bases). CDR1 SGHRS and CDR2 YFSETQ come from the germline V gene. This CDR3 is 14 amino acids long. V was clipped by 1 base and J by 4 bases, with 9 bases between them. The CDR3 DNA sequence: TGCGCCAGCAGCTTGTGGCAGGGGGGAAACACCATATATTTT. Residues: CASSLWQGGNTIYF.

This clone was recorded a few times. The chain joins TRBV30 to TRBJ1-3; D perhaps matches TRBD1 (5 bases). CDR1 is GTSNPN, CDR2 SVGIG, per germline (reference sequence). The V end lost 0 bases, the J end lost 8 bases, and 8 bases lay between the germline ends. The CDR3 has 12 residues. In DNA, the CDR3 is TGTGCCTGGAGTGTAGTAGGGGACACCATATATTTT. This sequence encodes CAWSVVGDTIYF. The full variable domain, with the rest looked up from reference TRBV30 and TRBJ1-3, is SQTIHQWPATLVQPVGSPLSLECTVEGTSNPNLYWYRQAAGRGLQLLFYSVGIGQISSEVPQNLSASRPQDRQFILSSKKLLLSDSGFYLCAWSVVGDTIYFGEGSWLTVV.

This chain connects TRBV11-2 to TRBJ2-7; a possible D gene is TRBD2 (5 bases). The CDR3 totals 15 residues. Germline CDR1 reads SGHAT; CDR2 reads FQNNGV. Trimming took off 1 base at V and 7 bases at J, with 17 bases between the two ends. The CDR3 DNA reads TGTGCCAGCAGCTTAGTCTCAGCGGACCTACTTGAGCAGTACTTC. As protein: CASSLVSADLLEQYF. The complete variable domain, with remaining parts taken from reference TRBV11-2 and TRBJ2-7, reads EAGVAQSPRYKIIEKRQSVAFWCNPISGHATLYWYQQILGQGPKLLIQFQNNGVVDDSQLPKDRFSAERLKGVDSTLKIQPAKLEDSAVYLCASSLVSADLLEQYFGPGTRLTVT.

This clone was seen more than once but under ten times. This sequence joins TRBV2 and TRBJ1-5; 8 bases are shared with TRBD1. CDR1 SNHLY and CDR2 FYNNEI come from the germline V gene. The V segment lost 5 bases and the J segment 3 bases; nucleotides outside the gene matches: 3. The CDR3 extends over 14 amino acids. The CDR3 loop reads CASSQTGDNQPQHF. The CDR3 nucleotides read TGTGCCAGCAGTCAGACAGGGGACAATCAGCCCCAGCATTTT.

This CDR3 reads CSVGDRGFTEAFF. CDR3 nucleotides: TGCAGCGTCGGGGACAGGGGGTTCACTGAAGCTTTCTTT. The chain joins TRBV29-1 to TRBJ1-1; 11 positions match TRBD1. Per the germline V gene, CDR1 is SQVTM and CDR2 is ANQGSEA. The CDR3 is 13 residues long. V was pared by 6 bases and J by 4 bases, with 4 bases of the junction left unmatched.

This chain joins TRBV30 and TRBJ1-5; weak D call: TRBD1 (5 bases). CDR3 size: 18 residues. The germline V gene has CDR1 GTSNPN and CDR2 SVGIG (reference sequence). Deletions cut 2 bases from V and 3 bases from J, with 23 bases between. CDR3: CAWSSNRDFELTNQPQHF. The CDR3 nucleotides read TGTGCCTGGAGTTCGAACCGGGACTTCGAACTGACCAATCAGCCCCAGCATTTT.

V gene TRBV24-1 combines with J gene TRBJ2-1; TRBD2 agrees at 16 bases. The ends lost 5 bases at V and 3 bases at J; junction bases unmatched: 3. The CDR3 is 17 amino acids. Germline CDR1 reads KGHDR; CDR2 reads SFDVKD. The CDR3, as DNA: TGTGCCACCAGTGGTGGGACTAGCGGGAGGGGCTACAATGAGCAGTTCTTC. It encodes CATSGGTSGRGYNEQFF.